This T cell receptor (beta chain) was captured by sequencing in a study of cytomegalovirus exposure and HLA in healthy donors. Study-level background: Early on, a data release was issued that held approximately 78 million unique TCRs from HLA-typed donors.

Points from the study as a whole: HLA-A and HLA-B allele assignments for most subjects were reportedly predicted accurately using TCR beta sequences. TCR beta chains numbering some 160 were designated cytomegalovirus-associated.

The V gene lost 5 bases and the J gene lost 4 bases, with 9 bases spanning the gap. The germline gives CDR1 LNHDA, CDR2 SQIVND (reference sequence). This CDR3 has 12 amino acids. The PCR had 60 Vbeta and 13 Jbeta primers. Sequencing used immunoSEQ multiplex PCR; TCRdb keeps in-frame clones, though not all of them. Altogether 180,000 or so clones are present, around 78% being singletons, with the ten largest covering around 1.9%. Regarding this clone: As yet, its antigen is unknown.

The TCR was taken from a woman aged 25-40 years in good health and CMV-seropositive. This chain links TRBV19 with TRBJ2-7, with D possibly matching TRBD1 (5 bases). The source material was PBMCs. CDR3 sequence reads: CASSGTGYEQYF. CDR3 DNA: TGTGCCAGTAGTGGTACAGGATACGAGCAGTACTTC.